The 27 T cell receptor beta chains below were found in one sample sequenced in a study of blood T cell repertoires in COVID-19. The protocol was immunoSEQ multiplex PCR, while the TCRdb copy is restricted to in-frame clones and leaves out a portion. The profile covers about 500,000 clones, with roughly 90% appearing a single time and around 0.64% taken by the ten largest. Sequenced input: PBMCs or T cells enriched from blood (not recorded which). These receptors all come from a woman aged 18-30 years who had recovered from COVID-19.

This sequence joins TRBV7-2 and TRBJ2-2; 8 bases map to TRBD1. CDR1 and CDR2 from the germline V gene are SGHTA and FQGNSA. This CDR3 is built from 18 residues. Unmatched junction bases numbered 12, after V lost 1 base and J lost 5 bases. The CDR3 DNA sequence: TGTGCCAGCAGCTTAGACCAGTACAGGGGGAAGCGTACCGGGGAGCTGTTTTTT. Amino acids: CASSLDQYRGKRTGELFF.

V usage is TRBV2 and J usage is TRBJ2-5; D ambiguous. The germline V and J ends were trimmed by 6 bases and 4 bases, with 12 bases remaining between them. The CDR3 has 13 amino acids. Germline-derived CDR1 and CDR2 are SNHLY and FYNNEI. CDR3 nucleotides: TGTGCCAGCAGCCCCGTCTCGGGAGAGACCCAGTACTTC. It codes for CASSPVSGETQYF.

The chain combines TRBV7-2 with TRBJ1-5; D call uncertain. The germline V and J ends were trimmed by 5 bases and 2 bases, with 10 bases remaining between them. The CDR3 has 14 residues. The germline V gene encodes CDR1 SGHTA and CDR2 FQGNSA. The CDR3: CASSPWGGNQPQHF. CDR3 nucleotide sequence: TGTGCCAGCAGCCCTTGGGGAGGCAATCAGCCCCAGCATTTT. Variable domain in full (rest from reference TRBV7-2 and TRBJ1-5): GAGVSQSPSNKVTEKGKDVELRCDPISGHTALYWYRQSLGQGLEFLIYFQGNSAPDKSGLPSDRFSAERTGGSVSTLTIQRTQQEDSAVYLCASSPWGGNQPQHFGDGTRLSIL.

CDR3 sequence: CASSSRGRPYEQYF. The CDR3 DNA sequence: TGCGCCAGCAGCTCTCGGGGGAGGCCCTACGAGCAGTACTTC. This sequence joins TRBV5-1 and TRBJ2-7, with D possibly TRBD2 on 6 matching bases. This CDR3 comprises 14 residues. The V gene's germline CDR1 is SGHRS and CDR2 YFSETQ. V was cut by 3 bases and J by 2 bases, with 12 bases left in between.

The chain joins TRBV30 to TRBJ1-2; D may be TRBD1 (5 bases). The CDR3 consists of 13 residues. The V end lost 0 bases, the J end lost 7 bases, and 12 bases lay between the germline ends. CDR1 and CDR2 (germline): GTSNPN, SVGIG (reference sequence). CDR3 DNA sequence: TGTGCCTGGAGTGTACGGGGGTTGGGTGGCTACACCTTC. This gives the protein CAWSVRGLGGYTF.

The chain has TRBV7-9 and TRBJ2-7, with a tentative D call TRBD1 (5 bases). The CDR3 runs to 14 residues. V was pared by 2 bases and J by 2 bases, with 10 bases between. Germline CDR1 SEHNR, CDR2 FQNEAQ (reference sequence). CDR3 nucleotides: TGTGCCAGCAGCTTAAACCAGGGTACCTACGAGCAGTACTTC. Protein sequence: CASSLNQGTYEQYF.

V usage is TRBV18 and J usage is TRBJ2-7, with 7 bases matching TRBD1. Germline V gene sequence: CDR1 KGHSH, CDR2 LQKENI. The junction had 3 bases not matched to a gene; V was cut back by 2 bases and J by 5 bases. The CDR3 totals 13 residues. The CDR3 reads CASSPATGHEQYF. As DNA, the CDR3 is TGTGCCAGCTCACCAGCGACAGGGCACGAGCAGTACTTC.

This clone was detected only once. V usage is TRBV5-1 and J usage is TRBJ2-1; 7 nucleotides agree with TRBD1. Germline V gene sequence: CDR1 SGHRS, CDR2 YFSETQ. V dropped 5 bases and J dropped 4; count of bases not matched to a gene: 6. The CDR3 is 14 amino acids. The chain's CDR3 is CASSHGQVYNEQFF. The CDR3, as DNA: TGCGCCAGCAGTCATGGACAGGTGTACAATGAGCAGTTCTTC.

The chain combines TRBV5-4 with TRBJ2-1; 10 bases agree with TRBD1. V trimming: 4 bases; J trimming: 10 bases; junction bases outside the gene matches: 14. CDR3 length equals 16 residues. Germline CDR1 and CDR2: SGHNT and YYREEE (reference sequence). This CDR3 is CASSPTLTGGRKEQFF. CDR3 nucleotide sequence: TGTGCCAGCAGCCCTACCCTGACAGGGGGCCGTAAGGAGCAGTTCTTC.

This rearrangement joins TRBV19 to TRBJ1-3; D remains unclear. CDR1 and CDR2 (germline): LNHDA, SQIVND (reference sequence). This CDR3 region has 13 residues. Trimming pared 7 bases from V and 0 bases from J, leaving 7 bases between. The CDR3 sequence: CASTQASGNTIYF. The CDR3 coding sequence is TGTGCCAGTACCCAAGCCTCTGGAAACACCATATATTTT. Combining the CDR3 with reference TRBV19 and TRBJ1-3 gives the whole variable domain DGGITQSPKYLFRKEGQNVTLSCEQNLNHDAMYWYRQDPGQGLRLIYYSQIVNDFQKGDIAEGYSVSREKKESFPLTVTSAQKNPTAFYLCASTQASGNTIYFGEGSWLTVV.

The chain combines TRBV12-3 or TRBV12-4 with TRBJ1-5; D is uncertain. The CDR3 is 12 residues long. The ends were cut back, 6 bases at V and 6 bases at J, with 9 bases in the middle. CDR3 amino acids: CASRAGSQPQHF. CDR3 DNA: TGTGCCAGCAGGGCGGGGAGTCAGCCCCAGCATTTT.

The V and J genes are TRBV19 and TRBJ1-1; TRBD1 matches at 7 bases. This CDR3 contains 15 residues. Germline V lookup: CDR1 LNHDA, CDR2 SQIVND (reference sequence). The ends lost 10 bases at V and 0 bases at J; junction bases unmatched: 11. This chain's CDR3 is CATVPGQRLNTEAFF. In DNA, the CDR3 is TGTGCCACCGTCCCGGGACAGAGGTTGAACACTGAAGCTTTCTTT. The full variable domain, rest sourced from reference TRBV19 and TRBJ1-1, is DGGITQSPKYLFRKEGQNVTLSCEQNLNHDAMYWYRQDPGQGLRLIYYSQIVNDFQKGDIAEGYSVSREKKESFPLTVTSAQKNPTAFYLCATVPGQRLNTEAFFGQGTRLTVV.

The V call is TRBV3-1 (or the pseudogene TRBV3-2), the J call TRBJ1-5; 8 nucleotides line up with TRBD1. After removal of 3 bases from V and 6 bases from J, the junction contained 1 base not matched to a gene. Germline CDR1 LGHDT, CDR2 YNNKEL (reference sequence). This CDR3 contains 13 residues. CDR3 bases: TGTGCCAGCAGCCAGACAGGGGCTCAGCCCCAGCATTTT. Translated, it gives CASSQTGAQPQHF.

The CDR3 DNA reads TGTGCCAGCAGGCTGACAGGGGGTAACACTGAAGCTTTCTTT. The encoded protein is CASRLTGGNTEAFF. The chain employs TRBV2 and TRBJ1-1; TRBD1 agrees at 9 bases. The V and J ends lost 6 bases and 2 bases, in that order; junction bases with no gene match: 4. The CDR3 consists of 14 residues. Germline-derived CDR1 and CDR2 are SNHLY and FYNNEI.

This chain links TRBV27 with TRBJ2-7; 11 bases are shared with TRBD1. CDR3 size: 15 residues. Germline V gene lookup returns CDR1 MNHEY and CDR2 SMNVEV (reference sequence). The ends lost 6 bases at V and 4 bases at J; junction bases unmatched: 8. The CDR3, as DNA: TGTGCCAGCAGCCCTAGGACAGGGGGCGATTACGAGCAGTACTTC. It is translated as CASSPRTGGDYEQYF.

The CDR3 reads CATKAGLAETQYF. The CDR3 bases are TGTGCCACCAAAGCGGGGTTAGCAGAGACCCAGTACTTC. V gene TRBV6-5 combines with J gene TRBJ2-5; 7 nucleotides align to TRBD2. In germline, CDR1 is MNHEY, CDR2 SVGAGI. V shed 10 bases, J shed 4 bases, and the junction held 9 bases outside the gene matches. This CDR3 contains 13 residues.

The CDR3 protein is CASSRDSAQVYGYTF. The CDR3 DNA follows: TGTGCCAGCAGCCGCGACAGCGCCCAAGTCTATGGCTACACCTTC. This chain uses TRBV7-2 with TRBJ1-2, with TRBD1 as a possible D gene (5 bases). CDR3 length equals 15 residues. Trimming stripped 5 bases from V and 4 bases from J, with 17 bases between. Germline CDR1 is SGHTA and CDR2 is FQGNSA.

The CDR3 is CASSLQMNTGELFF. DNA of the CDR3: TGTGCCAGCAGCTTGCAAATGAACACCGGGGAGCTGTTTTTT. The genes are TRBV5-4 and TRBJ2-2, with D unclear. The CDR3 extends over 14 amino acids. Germline V lookup: CDR1 SGHNT, CDR2 YYREEE (reference sequence). The germline V and J ends were trimmed by 1 base and 1 base, with 5 bases remaining between them.

The chain employs TRBV15 and TRBJ2-2; 12 bases map to TRBD2. Trimming took 0 bases from V and 3 from J; bases not matched to a gene: 2. CDR3 length: 17 residues. Germline assignment: CDR1 LNHNV and CDR2 YYDKDF (reference sequence). CDR3 sequence (DNA): TGTGCCACCAGCAGAGAACTAGCGGGGGGAGACACCGGGGAGCTGTTTTTT. It encodes CATSRELAGGDTGELFF.

The chain recombines TRBV5-1 with TRBJ2-1, with 12 bases aligning to TRBD2. The length of the CDR3 is 15 residues. Germline trimming cut 4 bases from V and 9 bases from J; bases unmatched to any gene: 8. Germline CDR1 SGHRS, CDR2 YFSETQ. CDR3 nucleotides: TGCGCCAGCAGCGGAACCCTAGCGGGGGGGCTTGAGCAGTTCTTC. Its protein product is CASSGTLAGGLEQFF.

The V gene is TRBV9, the J gene TRBJ1-2; perhaps TRBD1 as D (5 bases). V was cut by 10 bases and J by 10 bases, with 17 bases left in between. CDR1 and CDR2 (germline): SGDLS, YYNGEE. There are 11 residues in the CDR3. DNA for the CDR3: TGTGCCTCCGGGACTACAGAGTCCTACACCTTC. This translates into CASGTTESYTF.

The CDR3 nucleotides are TGTGCCAGCAGGGGGACAGGCCGCTGGGGCGGCTACACCTTC. It specifies CASRGTGRWGGYTF. The chain recombines TRBV6-5 with TRBJ1-2, with TRBD1 matching over 8 bases. Germline trimming cut 6 bases from V and 8 bases from J; bases unmatched to any gene: 11. Germline V CDR1 and CDR2: MNHEY, SVGAGI. The CDR3 is made up of 14 amino acids.

This sequence joins TRBV30 and TRBJ1-6, with 7 nucleotides matching TRBD1. Germline CDR1 GTSNPN, CDR2 SVGIG (reference sequence). V shed 6 bases and J 10 bases; nucleotides not matched to a gene: 15. The CDR3 is made up of 15 amino acids. The CDR3 nucleotides read TGTGCCTGCGAGCCGATTAAGGGGGCGGGGTCACCCCTCCACTTT. Translating gives CACEPIKGAGSPLHF.

This rearrangement joins TRBV2 to TRBJ2-7; the D gene is possibly TRBD1 (6 bases). V lost 1 base, J lost 3 bases, and 13 bases lay in between. Germline V gene data show CDR1 as SNHLY and CDR2 as FYNNEI. The CDR3 is made up of 15 amino acids. CDR3 in amino acids: CASSEGDRTIYEQYF. DNA of the CDR3: TGTGCCAGCAGTGAAGGAGACAGGACGATCTACGAGCAGTACTTC.

The chain links TRBV30 to TRBJ2-7; 7 bases are a match to TRBD2. CDR1 is GTSNPN and CDR2 is SVGIG in the germline V gene (reference sequence). After removal of 5 bases from V and 2 bases from J, the junction contained 6 bases not matched to a gene. The CDR3 consists of 13 residues. The CDR3 coding sequence is TGTGCCTGGGACATCCGGGGGGCCTACGAGCAGTACTTC. It codes for CAWDIRGAYEQYF.

This rearrangement joins TRBV7-2 to TRBJ2-3, with 8 bases that match TRBD2. This CDR3 is built from 17 residues. J was trimmed by 6 bases and V by 2 bases; bases with no gene match: 13. CDR1 SGHTA and CDR2 FQGNSA come from the germline V gene. The chain's CDR3 is CASSLMSGGLQGDTQYF. The CDR3 bases are TGTGCCAGCAGCTTAATGAGCGGGGGCCTTCAGGGGGATACGCAGTATTTT.

The chain employs TRBV11-2 and TRBJ1-3, with 7 positions matching TRBD1. CDR3 length: 15 amino acids. Per germline, CDR1 SGHAT and CDR2 FQNNGV. Trimming took 5 bases from V and 2 from J; bases not matched to a gene: 6. In DNA, the CDR3 is TGTGCCAGCAGCCCCGGACAGGCCCCTGGAAACACCATATATTTT. It codes for CASSPGQAPGNTIYF.